This TCR beta chain appears in the sequencing data of a study of spatial heterogeneity in lung cancer. Study-level background: In tumor regions, TCR transcript counts tracked strongly with a T cell module score from matched bulk RNA-seq.

Study results and caveats: Counts of expanded alpha and beta TCRs within tumors tracked the tumor nonsynonymous mutation count. Estimates put coverage of tumor T cells 5.5% to 8% for alpha and approximately 13% for beta chains.

A unique molecular identifier was carried by every single TCR cDNA molecule. MiXCR was run by TCRdb on the 5' RACE reads, yielding one entry per CDR3 protein. Of thousands of distinct CDR3 sequences in the sample, 3% to 3.5% were seen once. This CDR3 region has 13 residues. Germline lookup yields CDR1 LNHDA and CDR2 SQIVND (reference sequence). Trimming pared 3 bases from V and 7 bases from J, leaving 13 bases between. Time point noted: sample taken at primary tumor resection. Without sorting, whole RNA was sequenced from tumor, nontumor lung or frozen PBMC. This clonotype has just a few counts. Its antigen is currently unknown.

Sequencing was performed on lung tumor tissue, taken at surgery. The source of this sequence is a male donor with early-stage non-small cell lung cancer. The J gene is TRBJ2-7, the V gene TRBV19, with a tentative D call TRBD2 (6 bases). Here the CDR3 DNA reads TGTGCCAGTAGTATGCGGGGCCTGGGGGAGCAGTACTTC. Its translation is CASSMRGLGEQYF.